There are many counts of the clone carrying this TCR beta chain. J lost 0 bases, V lost 4 bases, and 6 bases had no gene match. Germline-derived CDR1 and CDR2 are SGHNT and YYREEE (reference sequence). The CDR3 is 18 residues long. The library protocol tagged each TCR cDNA with a unique molecular identifier. MiXCR, run by TCRdb on the 5' RACE reads, gives a single entry per CDR3 protein. The sample comprises roughly 46,000 distinct CDR3 sequences, around 11% of which are singletons, and 40% to 50% rests with the top ten. The time point: sample taken at primary tumor resection. Extraction of whole RNA from tumor, nontumor lung or frozen PBMC preceded unsorted sequencing. Untreated early-stage non-small cell lung cancer patients, 65 to 90 in total, were the donors. The data are from a study of spatial heterogeneity in lung cancer.

The V call is TRBV5-4, the J call TRBJ2-2; 13 bases are shared with TRBD2. The sequenced sample was PBMCs, obtained at surgery. This sequence was found in a female donor with early-stage non-small cell lung cancer. The CDR3 nucleotides are TGTGCCAGCAGCCCCACGGGACTAGCGGGAACGAACACCGGGGAGCTGTTTTTT. Translated, it gives CASSPTGLAGTNTGELFF.